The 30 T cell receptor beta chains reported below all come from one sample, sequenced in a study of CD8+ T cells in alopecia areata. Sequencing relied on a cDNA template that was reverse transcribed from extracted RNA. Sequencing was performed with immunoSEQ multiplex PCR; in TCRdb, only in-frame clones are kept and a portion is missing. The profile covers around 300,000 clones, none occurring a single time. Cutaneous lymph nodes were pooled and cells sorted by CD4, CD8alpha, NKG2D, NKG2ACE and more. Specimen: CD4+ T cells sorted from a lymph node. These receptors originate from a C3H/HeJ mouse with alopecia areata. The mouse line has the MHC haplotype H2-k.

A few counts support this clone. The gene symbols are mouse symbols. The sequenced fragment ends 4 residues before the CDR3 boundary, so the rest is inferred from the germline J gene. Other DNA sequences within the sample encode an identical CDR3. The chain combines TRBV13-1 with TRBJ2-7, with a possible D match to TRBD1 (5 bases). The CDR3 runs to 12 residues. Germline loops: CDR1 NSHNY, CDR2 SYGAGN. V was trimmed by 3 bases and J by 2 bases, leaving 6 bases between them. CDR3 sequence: CASSVTAYEQYF. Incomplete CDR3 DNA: TGTGCCAGCAGTGTGACAGCCTAT.

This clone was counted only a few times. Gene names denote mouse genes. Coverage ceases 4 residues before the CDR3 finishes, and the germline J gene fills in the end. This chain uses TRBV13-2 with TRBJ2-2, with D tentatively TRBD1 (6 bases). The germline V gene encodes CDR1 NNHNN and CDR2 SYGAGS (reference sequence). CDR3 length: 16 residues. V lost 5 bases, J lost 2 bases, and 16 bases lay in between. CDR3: CASGAGQKENTGQLYF. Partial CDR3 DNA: TGTGCCAGCGGGGCCGGACAGAAAGAGAACACCGGG.

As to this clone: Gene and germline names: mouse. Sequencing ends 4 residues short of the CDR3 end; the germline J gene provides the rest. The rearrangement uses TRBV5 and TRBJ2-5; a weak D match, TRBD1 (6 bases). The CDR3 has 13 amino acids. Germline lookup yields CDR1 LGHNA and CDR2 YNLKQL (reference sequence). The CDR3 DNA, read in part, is TGTGCCAGCAGCCCCAGGGGAGGAGAC. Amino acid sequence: CASSPRGGD. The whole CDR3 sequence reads CASSPRGGDTQYF.

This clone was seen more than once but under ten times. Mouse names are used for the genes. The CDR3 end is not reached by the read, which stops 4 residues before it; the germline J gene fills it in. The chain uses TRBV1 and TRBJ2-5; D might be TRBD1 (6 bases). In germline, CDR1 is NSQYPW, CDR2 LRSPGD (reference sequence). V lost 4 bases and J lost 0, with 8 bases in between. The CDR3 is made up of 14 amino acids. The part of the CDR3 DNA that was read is TGCACCTGCAGTGGACAGGTTAACCAAGAC. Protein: CTCSGQVNQD. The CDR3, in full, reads CTCSGQVNQDTQYF.

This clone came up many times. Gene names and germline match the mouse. CDR3 amino acids: CASSRGAGGNNYAEQFF. The CDR3 DNA, read in part, is TGTGCTAGCAGTAGGGGGGCTGGGGGGAATAACTATGCT. The V and J genes are TRBV17 and TRBJ2-1, with TRBD2 identical over 8 bases. The CDR3 extends 4 residues past the end of the read, so its final part is completed from the germline J gene. With 3 bases clipped from V and 0 bases from J, the junction kept 7 bases outside the gene matches. CDR1 is MNHDT and CDR2 is YYDKIL in the germline V gene. The length of the CDR3 is 17 residues. The variable domain in full, with the rest retrieved from reference TRBV17 and TRBJ2-1, is DTTVKQNPRYKLARVGKPVNLICSQTMNHDTMYWYQKKPNQAPKLLLFYYDKILNREADTFEKFQSSRPNNSFCSLYIGSAGLEYSAMYLCASSRGAGGNNYAEQFFGPGTRLTVL.

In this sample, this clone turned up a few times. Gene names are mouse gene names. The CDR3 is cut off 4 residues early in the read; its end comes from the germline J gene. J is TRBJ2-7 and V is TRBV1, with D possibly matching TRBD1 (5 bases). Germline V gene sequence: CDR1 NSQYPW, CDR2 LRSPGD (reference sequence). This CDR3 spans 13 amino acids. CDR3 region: CTCSAEDKYEQYF. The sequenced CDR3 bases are TGCACCTGCAGTGCAGAGGACAAATAT.

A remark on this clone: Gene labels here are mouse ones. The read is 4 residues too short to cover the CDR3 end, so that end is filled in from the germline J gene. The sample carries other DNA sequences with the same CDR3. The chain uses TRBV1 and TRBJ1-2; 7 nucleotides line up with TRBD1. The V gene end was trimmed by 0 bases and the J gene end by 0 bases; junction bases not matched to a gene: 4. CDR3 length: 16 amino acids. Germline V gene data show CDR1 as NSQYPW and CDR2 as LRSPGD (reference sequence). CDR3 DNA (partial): TGCACCTGCAGTGCAGATAGGGGGACAGCAAACTCC. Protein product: CTCSADRGTANS. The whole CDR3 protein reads CTCSADRGTANSDYTF.

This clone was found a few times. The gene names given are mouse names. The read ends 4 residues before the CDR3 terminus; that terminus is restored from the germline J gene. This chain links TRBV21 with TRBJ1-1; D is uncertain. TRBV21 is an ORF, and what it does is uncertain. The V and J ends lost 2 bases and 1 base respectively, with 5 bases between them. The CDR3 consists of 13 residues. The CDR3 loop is CASSQKGNTEVFF. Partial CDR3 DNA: TGTGCTAGCAGTCAAAAAGGGAACACA.

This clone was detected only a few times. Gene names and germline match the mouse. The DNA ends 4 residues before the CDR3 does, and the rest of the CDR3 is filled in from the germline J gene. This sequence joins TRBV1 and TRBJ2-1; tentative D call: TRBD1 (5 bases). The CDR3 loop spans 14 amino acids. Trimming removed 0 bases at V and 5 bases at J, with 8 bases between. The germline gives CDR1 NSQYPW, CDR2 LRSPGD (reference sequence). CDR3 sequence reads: CTCSADSRDAEQFF. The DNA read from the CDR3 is TGCACCTGCAGTGCAGATAGCAGGGATGCT.

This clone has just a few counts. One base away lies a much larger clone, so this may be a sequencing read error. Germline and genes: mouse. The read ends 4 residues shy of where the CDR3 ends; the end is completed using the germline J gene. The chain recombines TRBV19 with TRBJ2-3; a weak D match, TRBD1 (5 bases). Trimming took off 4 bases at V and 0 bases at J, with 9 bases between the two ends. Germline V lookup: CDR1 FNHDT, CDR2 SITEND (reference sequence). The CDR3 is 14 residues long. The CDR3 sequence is CASSRTSSAETLYF. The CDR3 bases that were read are TGTGCCAGCAGTCGGACATCTAGTGCAGAA. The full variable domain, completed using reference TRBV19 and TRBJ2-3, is GGIITQTPKFLIGQEGQKLTLKCQQNFNHDTMYWYRQDSGKGLRLIYYSITENDLQKGDLSEGYDASREKKSSFSLTVTSAQKNEMAVFLCASSRTSSAETLYFGSGTRLTVL.

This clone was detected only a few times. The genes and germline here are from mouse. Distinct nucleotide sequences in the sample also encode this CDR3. The CDR3 bases that were read are TGTGCCAGCAGTGATCTACTGGGGGGCTATGCT. This translates into CASSDLLGGYA. The complete CDR3 reads CASSDLLGGYAEQFF. The chain is built from TRBV13-3 and TRBJ2-1; 9 positions agree with TRBD2. The read ends 4 residues shy of where the CDR3 ends; the end is completed using the germline J gene. The CDR3 totals 15 residues. CDR1 NNHDY and CDR2 SYVADS come from the germline V gene. Losses at the gene ends were 1 base for V and 3 bases for J; bases not matched to a gene: 2.

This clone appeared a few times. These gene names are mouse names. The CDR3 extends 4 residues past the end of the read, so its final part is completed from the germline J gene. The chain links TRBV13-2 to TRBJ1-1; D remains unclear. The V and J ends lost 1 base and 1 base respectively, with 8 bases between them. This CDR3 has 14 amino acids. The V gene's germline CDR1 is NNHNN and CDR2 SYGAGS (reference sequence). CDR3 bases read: TGTGCCAGCGGTGATAGGGTCAGAAACACA. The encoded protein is CASGDRVRNT. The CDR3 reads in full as CASGDRVRNTEVFF.

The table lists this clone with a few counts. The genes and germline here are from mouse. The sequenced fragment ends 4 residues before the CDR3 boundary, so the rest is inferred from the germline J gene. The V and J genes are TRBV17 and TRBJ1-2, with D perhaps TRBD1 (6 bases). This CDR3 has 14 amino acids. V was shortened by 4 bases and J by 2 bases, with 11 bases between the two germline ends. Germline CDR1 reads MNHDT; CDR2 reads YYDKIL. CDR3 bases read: TGTGCTAGCAGTATGTGGGGGGCGAACTCC. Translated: CASSMWGANS. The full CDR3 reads CASSMWGANSDYTF. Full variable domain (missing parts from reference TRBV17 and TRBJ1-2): DTTVKQNPRYKLARVGKPVNLICSQTMNHDTMYWYQKKPNQAPKLLLFYYDKILNREADTFEKFQSSRPNNSFCSLYIGSAGLEYSAMYLCASSMWGANSDYTFGSGTRLLVI.

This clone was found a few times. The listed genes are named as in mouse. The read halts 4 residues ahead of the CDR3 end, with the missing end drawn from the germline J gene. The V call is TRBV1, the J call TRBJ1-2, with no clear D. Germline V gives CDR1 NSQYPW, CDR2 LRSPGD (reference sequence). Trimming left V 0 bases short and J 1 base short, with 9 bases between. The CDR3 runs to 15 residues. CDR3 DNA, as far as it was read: TGCACCTGCAGTGCAGATAGAACAGAAAACTCC. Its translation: CTCSADRTENS. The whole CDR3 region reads CTCSADRTENSDYTF. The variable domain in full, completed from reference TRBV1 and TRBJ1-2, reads VTLLEQNPRWRLVPRGQAVNLRCILKNSQYPWMSWYQQDLQKQLQWLFTLRSPGDKEVKSLPGADYLATRVTDTELRLQVANMSQGRTLYCTCSADRTENSDYTFGSGTRLLVI.

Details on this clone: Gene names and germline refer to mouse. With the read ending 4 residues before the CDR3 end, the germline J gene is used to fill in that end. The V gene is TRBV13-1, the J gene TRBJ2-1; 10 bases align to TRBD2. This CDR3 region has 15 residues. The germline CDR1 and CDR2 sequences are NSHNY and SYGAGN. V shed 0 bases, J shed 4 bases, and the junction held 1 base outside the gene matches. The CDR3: CASSDVTGGYAEQFF. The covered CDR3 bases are TGTGCCAGCAGTGATGTGACTGGGGGGTATGCT.

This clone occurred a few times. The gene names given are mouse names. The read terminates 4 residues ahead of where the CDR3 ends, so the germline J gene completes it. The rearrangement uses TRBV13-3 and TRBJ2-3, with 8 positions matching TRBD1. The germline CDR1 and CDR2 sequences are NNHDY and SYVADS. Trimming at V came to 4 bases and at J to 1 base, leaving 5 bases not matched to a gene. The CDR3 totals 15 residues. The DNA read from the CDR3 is TGTGCCAGCAGTCTCCGGGGACAGGGTGCAGAA. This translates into CASSLRGQGAE. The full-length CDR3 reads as CASSLRGQGAETLYF.

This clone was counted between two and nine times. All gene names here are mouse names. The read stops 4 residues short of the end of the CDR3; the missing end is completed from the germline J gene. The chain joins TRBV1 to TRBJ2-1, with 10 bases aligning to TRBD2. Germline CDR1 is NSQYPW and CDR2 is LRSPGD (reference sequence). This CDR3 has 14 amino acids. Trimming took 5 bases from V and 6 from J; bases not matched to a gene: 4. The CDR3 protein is CTCSSGGAFAEQFF. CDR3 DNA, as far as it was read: TGCACCTGCAGTTCTGGGGGGGCGTTTGCT.

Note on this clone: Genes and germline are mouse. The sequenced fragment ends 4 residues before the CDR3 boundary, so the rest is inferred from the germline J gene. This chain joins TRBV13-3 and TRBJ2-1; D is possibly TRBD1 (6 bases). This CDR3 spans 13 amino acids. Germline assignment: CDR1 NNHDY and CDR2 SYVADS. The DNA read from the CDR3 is TGTGCCAGCAGTGGACCAGGGGACGCT. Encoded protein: CASSGPGDA. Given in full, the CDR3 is CASSGPGDAEQFF.

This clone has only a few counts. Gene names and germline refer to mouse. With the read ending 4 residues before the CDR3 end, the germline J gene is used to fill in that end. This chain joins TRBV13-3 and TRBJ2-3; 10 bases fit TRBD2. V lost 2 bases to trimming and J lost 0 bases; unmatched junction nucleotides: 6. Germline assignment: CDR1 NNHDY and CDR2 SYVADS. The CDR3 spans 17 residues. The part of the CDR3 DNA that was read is TGTGCCAGCAGTGAAGAGGGACTGGGGTCTAGTGCAGAA. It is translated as CASSEEGLGSSAE. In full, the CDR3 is CASSEEGLGSSAETLYF.

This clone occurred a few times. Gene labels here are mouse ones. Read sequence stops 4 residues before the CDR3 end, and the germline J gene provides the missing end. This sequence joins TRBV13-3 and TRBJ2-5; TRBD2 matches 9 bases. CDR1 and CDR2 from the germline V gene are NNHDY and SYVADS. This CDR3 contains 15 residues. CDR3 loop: CASSETGGLRDTQYF. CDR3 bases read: TGTGCCAGCAGTGAAACTGGGGGGCTTCGAGAC.

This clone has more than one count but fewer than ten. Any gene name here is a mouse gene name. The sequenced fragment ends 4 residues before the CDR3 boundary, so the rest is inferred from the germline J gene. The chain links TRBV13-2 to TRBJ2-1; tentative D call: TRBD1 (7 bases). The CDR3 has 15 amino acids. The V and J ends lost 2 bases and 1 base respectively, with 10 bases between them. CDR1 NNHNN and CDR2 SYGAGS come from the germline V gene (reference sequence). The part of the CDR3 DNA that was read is TGTGCCAGCGGTGAGGGGGGACAGAACTATGCT. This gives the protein CASGEGGQNYA. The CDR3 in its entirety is CASGEGGQNYAEQFF.

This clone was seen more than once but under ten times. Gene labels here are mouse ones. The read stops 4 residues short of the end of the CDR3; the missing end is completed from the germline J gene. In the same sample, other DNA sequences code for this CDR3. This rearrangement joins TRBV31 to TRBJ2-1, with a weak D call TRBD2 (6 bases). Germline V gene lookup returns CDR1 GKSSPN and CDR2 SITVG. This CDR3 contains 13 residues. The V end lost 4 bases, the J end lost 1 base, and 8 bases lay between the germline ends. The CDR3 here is CAWTGGNYAEQFF. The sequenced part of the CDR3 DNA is TGTGCCTGGACGGGGGGAAACTATGCT.

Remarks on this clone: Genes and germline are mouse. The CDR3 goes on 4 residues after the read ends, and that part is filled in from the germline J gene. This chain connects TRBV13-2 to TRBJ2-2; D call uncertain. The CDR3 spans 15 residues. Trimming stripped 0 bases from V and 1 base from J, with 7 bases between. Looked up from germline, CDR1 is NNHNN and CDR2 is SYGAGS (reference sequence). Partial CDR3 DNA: TGTGCCAGCGGTGATGCCTCAGTAAACACCGGG. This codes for CASGDASVNTG. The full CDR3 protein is CASGDASVNTGQLYF.

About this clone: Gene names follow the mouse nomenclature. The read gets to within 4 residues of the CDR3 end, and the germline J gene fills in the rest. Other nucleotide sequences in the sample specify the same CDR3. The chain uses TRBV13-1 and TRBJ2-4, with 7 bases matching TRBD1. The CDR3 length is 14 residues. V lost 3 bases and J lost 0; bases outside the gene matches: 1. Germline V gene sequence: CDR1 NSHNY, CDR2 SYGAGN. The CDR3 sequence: CASSGQGSQNTLYF. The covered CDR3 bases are TGTGCCAGCAGTGGACAGGGTAGTCAAAAC.

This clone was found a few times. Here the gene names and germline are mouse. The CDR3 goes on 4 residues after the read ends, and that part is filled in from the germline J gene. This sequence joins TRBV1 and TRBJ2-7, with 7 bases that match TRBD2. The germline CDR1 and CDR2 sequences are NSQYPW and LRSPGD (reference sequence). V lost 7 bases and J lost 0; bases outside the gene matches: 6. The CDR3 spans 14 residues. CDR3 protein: CTCTRLGSSYEQYF. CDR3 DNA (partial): TGCACCTGCACCAGACTGGGTTCCTCCTAT.

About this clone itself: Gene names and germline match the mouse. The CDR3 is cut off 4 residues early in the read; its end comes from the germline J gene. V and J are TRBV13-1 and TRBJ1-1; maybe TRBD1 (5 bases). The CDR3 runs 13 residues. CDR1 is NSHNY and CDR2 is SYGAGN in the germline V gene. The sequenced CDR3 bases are TGTGCCAGCAGTGAAGGAGGGGTTGGA. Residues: CASSEGGVG. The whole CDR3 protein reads CASSEGGVGEVFF.

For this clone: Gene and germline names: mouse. CDR3 in amino acids: CASSARLGGQNTLYF. The part of the CDR3 DNA that was read is TGTGCTAGCAGTGCCCGACTGGGGGGTCAAAAC. The chain links TRBV17 to TRBJ2-4, with TRBD2 matching over 9 bases. Read coverage stops 4 residues before the CDR3 terminus; the germline J gene supplies the remainder. Germline CDR1 reads MNHDT; CDR2 reads YYDKIL. V dropped 5 bases and J dropped 1; count of bases not matched to a gene: 4. CDR3 length: 15 amino acids.

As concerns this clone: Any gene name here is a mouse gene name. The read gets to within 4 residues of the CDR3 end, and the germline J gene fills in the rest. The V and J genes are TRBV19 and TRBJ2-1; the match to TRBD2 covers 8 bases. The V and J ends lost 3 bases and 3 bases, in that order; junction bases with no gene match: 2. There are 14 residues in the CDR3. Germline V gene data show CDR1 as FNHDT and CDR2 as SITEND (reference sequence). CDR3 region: CASSNWGGYAEQFF. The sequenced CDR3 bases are TGTGCCAGCAGTAATTGGGGGGGCTATGCT.

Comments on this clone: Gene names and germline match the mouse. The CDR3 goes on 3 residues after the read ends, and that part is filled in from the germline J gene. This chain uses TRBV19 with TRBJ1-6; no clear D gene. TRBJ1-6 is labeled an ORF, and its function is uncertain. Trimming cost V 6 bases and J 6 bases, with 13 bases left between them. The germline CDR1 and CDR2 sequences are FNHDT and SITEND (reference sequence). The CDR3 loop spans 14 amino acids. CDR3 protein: CASKWRHSNSPLYF. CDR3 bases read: TGTGCCAGCAAGTGGCGGCACAGTAATTCGCCC.

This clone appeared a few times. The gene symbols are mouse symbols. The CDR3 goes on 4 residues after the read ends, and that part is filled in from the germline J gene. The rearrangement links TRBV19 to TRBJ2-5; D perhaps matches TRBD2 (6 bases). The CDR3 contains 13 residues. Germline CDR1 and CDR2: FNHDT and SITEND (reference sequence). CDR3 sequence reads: CASSINTGDTQYF. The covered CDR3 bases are TGTGCCAGCAGTATAAATACTGGGGAC. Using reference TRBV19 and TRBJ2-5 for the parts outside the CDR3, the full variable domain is GGIITQTPKFLIGQEGQKLTLKCQQNFNHDTMYWYRQDSGKGLRLIYYSITENDLQKGDLSEGYDASREKKSSFSLTVTSAQKNEMAVFLCASSINTGDTQYFGPGTRLLVL.